This T cell receptor (beta chain) was documented in a study of T cell responses to AZD1222 COVID-19 vaccine. Germline CDR1 reads MDHEN; CDR2 reads SYDVKM. V lost 7 bases and J lost 1; bases outside the gene matches: 7. The CDR3 covers 15 residues. The method was immunoSEQ multiplex PCR; TCRdb's version includes in-frame clones alone and lacks a portion of them. The repertoire consists of under 150,000 clones, with approximately 90% occurring once and the leading ten covering approximately 3%. The chain couples TRBV28 to TRBJ2-3; 8 bases match TRBD2. Sequences were derived from peripheral blood, sampled on day 0 of AZD1222 vaccination. This TCR was recovered from an adult in good health. CDR3 amino acids: CASNSGREGTDTQYF. DNA for the CDR3: TGTGCCAGCAACTCGGGGCGGGAGGGCACAGATACGCAGTATTTT.